This T cell receptor (beta chain) originates from a study of OX40 agonist ivuxolimab in advanced cancers. Study in general: Administration of intravenous ivuxolimab to patients occurred every 2 weeks at 0.01 to 10 mg/kg. Partial responses were recorded for three patients, including one with hepatocellular carcinoma and two with cutaneous melanoma.

Trimming cost V 2 bases and J 5 bases; bases outside gene matches: 3. The CDR3 length is 14 residues. CDR1 and CDR2 from the germline V gene are SGDLS and YYNGEE. Points from the study as a whole: The study found that CD8+ T cells averaged more expanded clones than CD4+. Both CD4+ and CD8+ T cell populations in blood had undergone clonal expansion by week 6 at 0.1 to 3.0 mg/kg.

TCRdb's copy holds only in-frame clones and misses some; the assay was immunoSEQ multiplex PCR. Altogether 60,000 to 65,000 clones are present, approximately 90% being singletons, with the ten largest covering 11%. Comment on this clone: Its specificity is not known.

The V call is TRBV9, the J call TRBJ2-7, with TRBD2 matching 11 bases. The receptor's source is an adult with an advanced solid tumor such as melanoma, head and neck, liver or kidney cancer. This specimen consisted of CD4+ or CD8+ T cells sorted from blood, obtained in a trial of the OX40 agonist ivuxolimab. The CDR3 region has the DNA TGTGCCAGCAGCGTGACTAGCGGGACCCACGAGCAGTACTTC. It is translated as CASSVTSGTHEQYF. Filled out from reference TRBV9 and TRBJ2-7, the complete variable domain reads DSGVTQTPKHLITATGQRVTLRCSPRSGDLSVYWYQQSLDQGLQFLIQYYNGEERAKGNILERFSAQQFPDLHSELNLSSLELGDSALYFCASSVTSGTHEQYFGPGTRLTVT.